This paragraph covers one T cell receptor (beta chain) sequence. What it binds is not known. In the authors' workflow: A productive frequency of 2.59 x 10-5 was the lowest detectable. The repertoire was sequenced with immunoSEQ multiplex PCR; TCRdb's copy has only in-frame clones and lacks some. V and J calls and clone size are given by that table; D and trimming were obtained from the DNA. The sample yields 30,000 or so clones, roughly 80% seen once. This entry comes from a study of STAT5B mutations in CD4+ large granular lymphocyte leukemia. Study findings and constraints: Main leukemic clonotypes were patient-specific, but more than 20% appeared at low frequency elsewhere.

The trim removed 5 bases at V and 8 bases at J, leaving 9 bases unmatched. The germline V gene has CDR1 LNHDA and CDR2 SQIVND (reference sequence). This CDR3 has 15 residues. Sequenced sample: CD4+ T cells from blood buffy coats. The gene calls are TRBV19 and TRBJ1-4; 9 nucleotides agree with TRBD1. The clonotype originates from a human donor in good health. CDR3: CASSGVQGAWEKLFF. The CDR3 coding sequence is TGTGCCAGTAGTGGTGTACAGGGGGCTTGGGAAAAACTGTTTTTT.